Each of the 6 T cell receptor beta chains below was sequenced from the same sample in a study of blood T cell repertoires in COVID-19. Clones were read by immunoSEQ multiplex PCR, and TCRdb kept only the in-frame ones, dropping some. The sample shows fewer than 350,000 clones, about 93% of them seen only once. Sequenced sample: peripheral blood. The source of these receptors is a young woman with COVID-19, enrolled during active disease.

The rearrangement uses TRBV19 and TRBJ2-5; 7 nucleotides line up with TRBD2. This CDR3 is built from 13 residues. Germline CDR1 LNHDA, CDR2 SQIVND (reference sequence). After removal of 6 bases from V and 3 bases from J, the junction contained 4 bases not matched to a gene. CDR3 coding DNA: TGTGCCAGTAGGAGCGGGGTTAAAGAGACCCAGTACTTC. Residues: CASRSGVKETQYF.

This rearrangement joins TRBV3-1 (or the pseudogene TRBV3-2) to TRBJ1-2; D is perhaps TRBD1 (6 bases). Trimming took 4 bases from V and 8 from J, leaving 17 bases between them. Germline values: CDR1 LGHDT, CDR2 YNNKEL (reference sequence). This CDR3 contains 14 residues. The CDR3 DNA follows: TGTGCCAGCAGCCCCGGGACAACCAGGGAGGGCTACACCTTC. Its protein product is CASSPGTTREGYTF.

V and J are TRBV7-9 and TRBJ2-2, with D possibly matching TRBD2 (5 bases). With 8 bases removed from V and 4 bases from J, the gap between germline ends came to 14 bases. The length of the CDR3 is 14 residues. In germline, CDR1 is SEHNR, CDR2 FQNEAQ (reference sequence). CDR3 nucleotide sequence: TGTGCCAGCCGACTACTGAGTGGCACCGGGGAGCTGTTTTTT. Its translation is CASRLLSGTGELFF.

The chain links TRBV30 to TRBJ2-4; 7 bases are a match to TRBD1. Germline V gene sequence: CDR1 GTSNPN, CDR2 SVGIG (reference sequence). This CDR3 spans 18 amino acids. Unmatched junction bases numbered 12, after V lost 0 bases and J lost 1 base. The CDR3 reads CAWSVRGRGPDAKNIQYF. CDR3 DNA: TGTGCCTGGAGTGTACGAGGAAGGGGGCCAGATGCCAAAAACATTCAGTACTTC.

The chain couples TRBV28 to TRBJ2-5, with D possibly matching TRBD1 (6 bases). CDR1 and CDR2 (germline): MDHEN, SYDVKM. V lost 5 bases to trimming and J lost 3 bases, with 13 bases between them. This CDR3 is built from 14 residues. CDR3 residues: CASSPPRTEETQYF. The CDR3 DNA reads as TGTGCCAGCAGTCCTCCCCGGACAGAAGAGACCCAGTACTTC.

V usage is TRBV6-6 and J usage is TRBJ2-5; 10 positions match TRBD2. Germline trimming cut 5 bases from V and 5 bases from J; bases unmatched to any gene: 8. CDR1 and CDR2 (germline): MNHNY, SVGAGI (reference sequence). This CDR3 contains 15 residues. This CDR3 is CASSTRLAGMETQYF. CDR3 in DNA: TGTGCCAGCAGTACTAGACTAGCGGGTATGGAGACCCAGTACTTC.